This note documents a single T cell receptor beta chain sequence. Its antigen remains unknown. Sequencing was performed with immunoSEQ multiplex PCR; in TCRdb, only in-frame clones are kept and a portion is missing. The table records under 200,000 clones, 94% of them present only once. The data belong to a study of T cell responses to AZD1222 COVID-19 vaccine. The length of the CDR3 is 14 residues. Per the germline V gene, CDR1 is WSHSY and CDR2 is SAAADI. V gave up 5 bases and J gave up 5 bases, with 13 bases separating them. Points from the study as a whole: No day 14 peak samples; only post-peak repertoires were characterized.

The receptor comes from an adult in good health. This sequence joins TRBV10-2 and TRBJ2-4; no reliable D call. The specimen was peripheral blood, collected on day 0 of AZD1222 vaccination. CDR3 DNA: TGCGCCAGCAGTTTTCCCGGTACCCAAAACATTCAGTACTTC. Protein product: CASSFPGTQNIQYF.